This T cell receptor (beta chain) was profiled in a study of Ad26.COV2.S vaccination and SARS-CoV-2 variants. For the study at large: Intramuscularly, Ad26.COV2.S was given either once or twice, 56 days apart.

Generated by immunoSEQ multiplex PCR, the TCRdb table keeps only in-frame clones and is missing some. This sample has more than 300,000 clones, with approximately 86% found just once. Concerning this clone itself: Its antigen is as yet unknown. The sample has other DNA sequences that encode this CDR3 too.

Noted treatment: about 20 received Ad26.COV2.S at low or high dose, single or two shots; 5 received placebo; per-sample allocation not given. The investigators took samples on day 63 after the first vaccine or placebo injection. An 18-55-year-old adult in Boston served as donor. Trimming removed 3 bases at V and 4 bases at J, with 9 bases between. Per germline, CDR1 MGHRA and CDR2 YSYEKL. This CDR3 contains 13 residues. Study observations and caveats: It is possible that the TCR breadth and depth analyses underestimated the total T cell responses. Reported post-vaccination CD8+ and CD4+ T cell responses to spike showed substantial breadth.

The source is a person between 18 and 60 years old who received the Ad26.COV2.S COVID-19 vaccine or a placebo. This chain links TRBV4-1 with TRBJ1-2; possible D gene TRBD1, 5 bases. The specimen comprised peripheral blood, sampled in a trial of Ad26.COV2.S vaccine versus placebo. The chain's CDR3 is CASSQGQGYGYTF. In DNA, the CDR3 is TGCGCCAGCAGCCAGGGGCAGGGCTATGGCTACACCTTC.